Below, 25 T cell receptor beta chains from the same sample are listed, as sequenced in a study of PD-1 blockade in classical Hodgkin lymphoma. The patients all showed relapse after autologous stem cell transplantation, while their brentuximab vedotin exposure varied. Measured with immunoSEQ multiplex PCR; TCRdb has only the in-frame clones, and not every one. The data show approximately 160,000 clones, less than 80% seen once. This sample comprised peripheral blood mononuclear cells (PBMCs), obtained before the second cycle of nivolumab. The receptors were gathered from a human donor with classical Hodgkin lymphoma.

The chain links TRBV11-3 to TRBJ2-2; D is unclear. This CDR3 region has 13 residues. V was shortened by 5 bases and J by 4 bases, with 8 bases between the two germline ends. Germline V gene lookup returns CDR1 SGHNT and CDR2 YENEEA. DNA for the CDR3: TGTGCCAGCAGCGCTACACGCACCGGGGAGCTGTTTTTT. It codes for CASSATRTGELFF.

The CDR3 loop is CASGPPGQGAYEQYF. The CDR3 nucleotides are TGTGCCAGCGGCCCTCCGGGACAGGGAGCCTACGAGCAGTACTTC. The rearrangement links TRBV13 to TRBJ2-7, with TRBD1 matching over 9 bases. Germline trimming cut 8 bases from V and 2 bases from J; bases unmatched to any gene: 10. This CDR3 has 15 residues. Per the germline V gene, CDR1 is PRHDT and CDR2 is FYEKMQ (reference sequence).

The chain has TRBV6-5 and TRBJ1-4; D ambiguous. The ends were cut back, 8 bases at V and 1 base at J, with 14 bases in the middle. CDR1 is MNHEY and CDR2 is SVGAGI in the germline V gene. This CDR3 is built from 15 residues. This CDR3 is CASGRKDRTNEKLFF. The DNA for the CDR3 is TGTGCCAGCGGCCGTAAGGACCGAACTAATGAAAAACTGTTTTTT.

This clone was seen only a few times. The chain links TRBV28 to TRBJ1-1, with D possibly matching TRBD1 (6 bases). V was trimmed by 10 bases and J by 6 bases, leaving 15 bases between them. The CDR3 is made up of 12 amino acids. Per germline, CDR1 MDHEN and CDR2 SYDVKM. The CDR3 DNA follows: TGTGCCACACAGGGAGGTACGTCTGAAGCTTTCTTT. It translates to CATQGGTSEAFF.

V is TRBV7-9 and J is TRBJ1-1, with D uncertain. Deletions cut 5 bases from V and 1 base from J, with 11 bases between. This CDR3 has 14 residues. The germline gives CDR1 SEHNR, CDR2 FQNEAQ (reference sequence). The CDR3 loop reads CASSQAPENTEAFF. Written as DNA, the CDR3 is TGTGCCAGCAGCCAAGCGCCGGAGAACACTGAAGCTTTCTTT.

V is TRBV2 and J is TRBJ2-2; a possible D gene is TRBD1 (5 bases). V was pared by 7 bases and J by 2 bases, with 11 bases between. The CDR3 extends over 14 amino acids. Germline V gives CDR1 SNHLY, CDR2 FYNNEI. The CDR3: CASTARTNTGELFF. DNA of the CDR3: TGTGCCAGCACGGCTAGGACAAACACCGGGGAGCTGTTTTTT.

This clone was observed a few times. This chain connects TRBV6-6 to TRBJ2-7, with D hard to call. This CDR3 comprises 13 residues. Trimming shortened V by 2 bases and J by 0 bases, and 5 bases separated the two germline ends. From germline, CDR1 is MNHNY and CDR2 SVGAGI (reference sequence). CDR3 region: CASSYGVSYEQYF. The CDR3 coding sequence is TGTGCCAGCAGTTACGGGGTCTCCTACGAGCAGTACTTC.

The chain uses TRBV7-2 and TRBJ1-3, with TRBD1 as a possible D gene (6 bases). Trimming left V 3 bases short and J 4 bases short, with 10 bases between. This CDR3 spans 14 amino acids. The germline CDR1 and CDR2 sequences are SGHTA and FQGNSA. The CDR3 DNA follows: TGTGCCAGCAGCTTCAGGACAGCCGGAAACACCATATATTTT. It yields the protein CASSFRTAGNTIYF.

V usage is TRBV7-2 and J usage is TRBJ2-1; D uncertain. The CDR3 loop spans 14 amino acids. Germline V lookup: CDR1 SGHTA, CDR2 FQGNSA. Trimming left V 5 bases short and J 6 bases short, with 14 bases between. The CDR3 spells CASSPLGSSNEQFF. The CDR3 DNA is TGTGCCAGCAGCCCCTTGGGGTCAAGCAATGAGCAGTTCTTC.

The table lists this clone with a count of one. The chain links TRBV15 to TRBJ1-1; D remains unclear. The germline CDR1 and CDR2 sequences are LNHNV and YYDKDF (reference sequence). Trimming took off 0 bases at V and 10 bases at J, with 12 bases between the two ends. The length of the CDR3 is 13 residues. Here the CDR3 reads CATSRDQLGGAFF. In DNA, the CDR3 is TGTGCCACCAGCAGAGACCAGCTGGGAGGAGCTTTCTTT. The variable domain in full, with the rest retrieved from reference TRBV15 and TRBJ1-1, is DAMVIQNPRYQVTQFGKPVTLSCSQTLNHNVMYWYQQKSSQAPKLLFHYYDKDFNNEADTPDNFQSRRPNTSFCFLDIRSPGLGDTAMYLCATSRDQLGGAFFGQGTRLTVV.

The chain couples TRBV28 to TRBJ1-4, with D maybe TRBD1 (5 bases). This CDR3 region has 17 residues. Germline CDR1 reads MDHEN; CDR2 reads SYDVKM. Trimming removed 5 bases from V and 5 bases from J, with 21 bases in between. The CDR3 DNA is TGTGCCAGCAGTCCACACAGGAACGTTGGAGGGAATGAAAAACTGTTTTTT. Translation gives CASSPHRNVGGNEKLFF.

The V call is TRBV6-5, the J call TRBJ1-2; D is unclear. Germline CDR1 MNHEY, CDR2 SVGAGI. The CDR3 sequence is 12 residues long. Trimming shortened V by 7 bases and J by 2 bases, and 8 bases separated the two germline ends. CDR3: CASKGTNYGYTF. As DNA, the CDR3 is TGTGCCAGCAAGGGCACCAACTATGGCTACACCTTC.

The J gene is TRBJ2-3, the V gene TRBV10-3; the match to TRBD1 covers 7 bases. CDR1 and CDR2 (germline): ENHRY, SYGVKD. The CDR3 contains 14 residues. The ends lost 6 bases at V and 3 bases at J; junction bases unmatched: 6. The CDR3 coding sequence is TGTGCCATCAGCGGACAGGACCTGACAGATACGCAGTATTTT. This codes for CAISGQDLTDTQYF.

This clone was observed a single time. The rearrangement joins TRBV7-9 to TRBJ2-5, with a possible D match to TRBD2 (6 bases). From germline, CDR1 is SEHNR and CDR2 FQNEAQ (reference sequence). The CDR3 covers 15 residues. Trimming left V 1 base short and J 2 bases short, with 11 bases between. Here the CDR3 DNA reads TGTGCCAGCAGCTTAGTACCGGCGGGACAAGAGACCCAGTACTTC. As protein: CASSLVPAGQETQYF.

This chain joins TRBV6-1 and TRBJ2-7, with no clear D. Looked up from germline, CDR1 is MNHNS and CDR2 is SASEGT. V lost 6 bases to trimming and J lost 4 bases, with 10 bases between them. The CDR3 is 12 amino acids. The DNA for the CDR3 is TGTGCCAGCAGGGGGTTTAGGTACGAGCAGTACTTC. Encoded protein: CASRGFRYEQYF.

V and J are TRBV4-3 and TRBJ2-3, with 8 positions matching TRBD2. The CDR3 runs 17 residues. J lost 0 bases, V lost 7 bases, and 12 bases had no gene match. The germline V gene has CDR1 LGHNA and CDR2 YSLEER. CDR3 nucleotide sequence: TGCGCCAGCACCGAAGGCGGTCTAGCGGGTAGCACAGATACGCAGTATTTT. Residues: CASTEGGLAGSTDTQYF.

The chain uses TRBV2 and TRBJ2-3; 12 bases are a match to TRBD2. Germline V CDR1 and CDR2: SNHLY, FYNNEI. The J segment lost 3 bases and the V segment lost 5 bases, leaving 3 bases of the junction unmatched. The CDR3 runs 15 residues. CDR3 in DNA: TGTGCCAGCAGTTCGACTAGCGGGGGAACAGATACGCAGTATTTT. As protein: CASSSTSGGTDTQYF.

The chain joins TRBV7-6 to TRBJ2-1; D is undetermined. The germline V and J ends were trimmed by 1 base and 3 bases, with 13 bases remaining between them. This CDR3 is 16 amino acids long. Germline V gene sequence: CDR1 SGHVS, CDR2 FNYEAQ. The CDR3 sequence: CASSLVPALLYNEQFF. CDR3 nucleotide sequence: TGTGCCAGCAGCTTAGTACCGGCCTTGCTCTACAATGAGCAGTTCTTC.

J is TRBJ2-7 and V is TRBV9, with TRBD1 matching 10 bases. The V segment lost 3 bases and the J segment 4 bases; nucleotides outside the gene matches: 4. This CDR3 has 14 residues. Germline loops: CDR1 SGDLS, CDR2 YYNGEE. The CDR3, as DNA: TGTGCCAGCAGCGGGGGACAGGGGTTGTACGAGCAGTACTTC. It specifies CASSGGQGLYEQYF.

The chain joins TRBV19 to TRBJ1-2, with 12 bases fitting TRBD1. Germline lookup yields CDR1 LNHDA and CDR2 SQIVND (reference sequence). CDR3 length: 16 amino acids. V gave up 6 bases and J gave up 4 bases; unmatched junction bases: 9. The CDR3 reads CASSRDRGRGAYGYTF. In DNA, the CDR3 is TGTGCCAGTAGCCGGGACAGGGGGCGCGGAGCCTATGGCTACACCTTC.

This clone was found many times. The chain couples TRBV4-1 to TRBJ2-1, with 13 bases identical to TRBD2. The CDR3 length is 17 residues. From germline, CDR1 is MGHRA and CDR2 YSYEKL. The trim removed 0 bases at V and 5 bases at J, leaving 4 bases unmatched. In DNA form, the CDR3 reads TGCGCCAGCAGCCAAGAGACCGGGACTAGCGGGAACAATGAGCAGTTCTTC. Protein product: CASSQETGTSGNNEQFF.

The V and J genes are TRBV5-8 and TRBJ2-7, with 10 bases fitting TRBD2. Trimming removed 5 bases from V and 6 bases from J; junction bases left unmatched: 8. The CDR3 is 14 amino acids. Germline CDR1 SGHTS, CDR2 YDEGEE. CDR3 sequence reads: CASRPLAGVSEQYF. The CDR3, as DNA: TGTGCCAGCAGACCTCTAGCGGGAGTGAGCGAGCAGTACTTC.

The rearrangement links TRBV6-1 to TRBJ2-7; unclear D gene. From germline, CDR1 is MNHNS and CDR2 SASEGT. Trimming shortened V by 3 bases and J by 6 bases, and 9 bases separated the two germline ends. The CDR3 is 12 amino acids. CDR3 DNA sequence: TGTGCCAGCAGTGAGGCCCCGCTCGAGCAGTACTTC. Its translation is CASSEAPLEQYF.

The chain employs TRBV19 and TRBJ1-2; weak D call: TRBD1 (6 bases). The CDR3 consists of 14 residues. Trimming cost V 1 base and J 3 bases, with 9 bases left between them. Germline V gives CDR1 LNHDA, CDR2 SQIVND (reference sequence). In DNA form, the CDR3 reads TGTGCCAGTAGTATAGGGACAGATTACTATGGCTACACCTTC. Protein: CASSIGTDYYGYTF.

This chain connects TRBV6-1 to TRBJ2-3, with D tentatively TRBD2 (6 bases). Germline CDR1 reads MNHNS; CDR2 reads SASEGT. The CDR3 loop spans 15 amino acids. Deletions cut 9 bases from V and 3 bases from J, with 19 bases between. DNA of the CDR3: TGTGCCAGTTCCTTCTGGAGGGCCAGTACAGATACGCAGTATTTT. It specifies CASSFWRASTDTQYF.